This T cell receptor (beta chain) was identified during a study of regulatory T cells in long-lasting Graves disease. Background on the study: In persistent Graves' disease, antithyroid drugs had been taken for over 5 years and TSH receptor antibodies stayed positive.

About this clonotype: Antigen: not known.

General study findings and limits: The number of shared public clonotypes was higher in persistent patients (2,741) than new patients (approximately 1,000). Segments TRBV28, TRBJ1-2 and TRBJ2-5 showed preferential usage in persistent disease.

Documented time point: persistent/refractory GD, antithyroid drugs over 5 years with positive TRAb. RNA isolated from PBMCs was used to make the TCR library. In building TCR beta libraries, iRepertoire HTBI primers were used together with Arm-PCR of CDR3 regions. In the original analysis: Spanning all samples, the identified segments comprised about 62 TRBV and around 13 TRBJ. TCRdb re-analysed the multiplex PCR reads in MiXCR, keeping a single row per CDR3 protein. These V and J calls derive from TCRdb rather than the authors' analysis. The sample carries about 460,000 distinct CDR3 sequences, approximately 23% recorded once. CDR3 length: 13 amino acids. From germline, CDR1 is MNHEY and CDR2 SMNVEV (reference sequence). Deletions cut 5 bases from V and 2 bases from J, with 8 bases between.

The input for sequencing was peripheral blood mononuclear cells (PBMCs), taken when the disease was refractory, from a patient treated with antithyroid drugs. The chain employs TRBV27 and TRBJ2-3, with D perhaps given as TRBD1 or TRBD2 (6 bases each). The sequence derives from a female donor with Graves disease. The CDR3 here is CASSGGHTDTQYF. In DNA, the CDR3 is TGTGCCAGCAGTGGGGGGCACACAGATACGCAGTATTTT.